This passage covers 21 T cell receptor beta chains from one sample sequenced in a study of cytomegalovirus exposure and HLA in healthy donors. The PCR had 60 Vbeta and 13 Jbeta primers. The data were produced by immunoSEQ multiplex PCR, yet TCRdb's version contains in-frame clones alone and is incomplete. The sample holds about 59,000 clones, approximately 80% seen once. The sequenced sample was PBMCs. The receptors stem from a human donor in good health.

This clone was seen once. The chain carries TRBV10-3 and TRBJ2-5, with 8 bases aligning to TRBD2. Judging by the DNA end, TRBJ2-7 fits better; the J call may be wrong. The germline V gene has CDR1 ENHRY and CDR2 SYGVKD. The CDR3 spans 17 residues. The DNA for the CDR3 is TGTGCCATCAGTGAGTCTGTGGCGGGGGGCCTCTCCTACGAGCAGTACTTC. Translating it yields CAISESVAGGLSYEQYF.

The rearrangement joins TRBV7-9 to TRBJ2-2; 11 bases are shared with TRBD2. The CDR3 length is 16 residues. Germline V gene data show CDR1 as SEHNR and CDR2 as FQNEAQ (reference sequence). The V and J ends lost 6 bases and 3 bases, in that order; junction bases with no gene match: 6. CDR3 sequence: CASRPRLAGYTGELFF. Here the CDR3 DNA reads TGTGCCAGCAGACCGCGACTAGCGGGGTACACCGGGGAGCTGTTTTTT. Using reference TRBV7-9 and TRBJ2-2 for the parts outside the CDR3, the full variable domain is DTGVSQNPRHKITKRGQNVTFRCDPISEHNRLYWYRQTLGQGPEFLTYFQNEAQLEKSRLLSDRFSAERPKGSFSTLEIQRTEQGDSAMYLCASRPRLAGYTGELFFGEGSRLTVL.

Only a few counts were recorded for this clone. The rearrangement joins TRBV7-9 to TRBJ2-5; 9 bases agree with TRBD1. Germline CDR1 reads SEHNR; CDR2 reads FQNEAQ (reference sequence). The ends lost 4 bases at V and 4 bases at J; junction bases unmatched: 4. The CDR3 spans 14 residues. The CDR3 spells CASSSLGQGETQYF. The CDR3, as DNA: TGTGCCAGCAGCTCATTGGGACAGGGAGAGACCCAGTACTTC.

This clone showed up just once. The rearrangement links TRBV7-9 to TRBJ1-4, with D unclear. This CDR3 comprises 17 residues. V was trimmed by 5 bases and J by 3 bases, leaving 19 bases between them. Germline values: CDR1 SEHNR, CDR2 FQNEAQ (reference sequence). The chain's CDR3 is CASSLPHRGRPNEKLFF. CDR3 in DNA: TGTGCCAGCAGCCTACCCCATCGAGGGAGACCTAATGAAAAACTGTTTTTT.

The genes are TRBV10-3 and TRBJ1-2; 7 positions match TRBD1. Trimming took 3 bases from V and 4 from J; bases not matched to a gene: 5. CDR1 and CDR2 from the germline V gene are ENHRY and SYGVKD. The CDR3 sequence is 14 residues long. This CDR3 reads CAISDPQGIYGYTF. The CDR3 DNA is TGTGCCATCAGTGATCCACAGGGGATCTATGGCTACACCTTC.

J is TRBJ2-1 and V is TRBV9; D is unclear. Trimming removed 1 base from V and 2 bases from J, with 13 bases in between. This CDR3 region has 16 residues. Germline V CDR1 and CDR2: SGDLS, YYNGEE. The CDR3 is CASSVRSSSAYNEQFF. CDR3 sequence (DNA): TGTGCCAGCAGCGTAAGGTCTAGTTCGGCCTACAATGAGCAGTTCTTC.

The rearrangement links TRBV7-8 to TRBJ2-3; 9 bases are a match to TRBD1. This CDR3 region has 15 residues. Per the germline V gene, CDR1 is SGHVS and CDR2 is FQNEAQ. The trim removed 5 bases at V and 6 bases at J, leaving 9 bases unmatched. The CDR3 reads CASSQGTGWFDTQYF. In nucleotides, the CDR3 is TGTGCCAGCAGCCAGGGGACAGGGTGGTTTGATACGCAGTATTTT.

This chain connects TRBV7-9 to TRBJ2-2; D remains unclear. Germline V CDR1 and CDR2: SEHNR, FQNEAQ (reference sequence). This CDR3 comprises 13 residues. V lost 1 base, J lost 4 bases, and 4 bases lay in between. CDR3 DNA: TGTGCCAGCAGCTTAGGAGGCACCGGGGAGCTGTTTTTT. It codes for CASSLGGTGELFF.

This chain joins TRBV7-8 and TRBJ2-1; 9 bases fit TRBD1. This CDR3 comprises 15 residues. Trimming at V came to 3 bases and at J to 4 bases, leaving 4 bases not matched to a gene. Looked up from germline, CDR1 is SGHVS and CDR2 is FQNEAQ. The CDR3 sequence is CASSFRTGAYNEQFF. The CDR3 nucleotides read TGTGCCAGCAGCTTTAGGACAGGGGCATACAATGAGCAGTTCTTC.

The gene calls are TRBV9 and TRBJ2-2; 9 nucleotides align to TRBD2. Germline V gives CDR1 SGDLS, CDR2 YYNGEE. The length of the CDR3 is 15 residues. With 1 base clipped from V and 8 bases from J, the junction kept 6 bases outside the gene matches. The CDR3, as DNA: TGTGCCAGCAGCGTACTAGCGGGATCGGCGGGGGAGCTGTTTTTT. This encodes CASSVLAGSAGELFF.

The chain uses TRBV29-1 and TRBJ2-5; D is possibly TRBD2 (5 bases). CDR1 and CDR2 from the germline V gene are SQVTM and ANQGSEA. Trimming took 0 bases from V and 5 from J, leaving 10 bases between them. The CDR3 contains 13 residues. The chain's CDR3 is CSVEDRGMETQYF. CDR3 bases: TGCAGCGTTGAAGATCGAGGGATGGAGACCCAGTACTTC. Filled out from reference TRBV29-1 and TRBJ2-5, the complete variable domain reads SAVISQKPSRDICQRGTSLTIQCQVDSQVTMMFWYRQQPGQSLTLIATANQGSEATYESGFVIDKFPISRPNLTFSTLTVSNMSPEDSSIYLCSVEDRGMETQYFGPGTRLLVL.

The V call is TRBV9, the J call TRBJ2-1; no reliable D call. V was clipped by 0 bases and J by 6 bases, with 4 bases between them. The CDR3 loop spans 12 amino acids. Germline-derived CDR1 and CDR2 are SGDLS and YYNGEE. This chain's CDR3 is CASSVAGNEQFF. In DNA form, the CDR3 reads TGTGCCAGCAGCGTAGCGGGCAATGAGCAGTTCTTC.

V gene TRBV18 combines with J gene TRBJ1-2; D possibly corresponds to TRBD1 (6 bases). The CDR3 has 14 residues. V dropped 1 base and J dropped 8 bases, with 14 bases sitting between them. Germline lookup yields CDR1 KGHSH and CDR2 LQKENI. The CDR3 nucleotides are TGTGCCAGCTCACCACGGCAGGACAGTATGGGCTACACCTTC. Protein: CASSPRQDSMGYTF. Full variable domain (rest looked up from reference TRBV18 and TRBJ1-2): NAGVMQNPRHLVRRRGQEARLRCSPMKGHSHVYWYRQLPEEGLKFMVYLQKENIIDESGMPKERFSAEFPKEGPSILRIQQVVRGDSAAYFCASSPRQDSMGYTFGSGTRLTVV.

The CDR3 here is CASRVLIGGSTEAFF. Written as DNA, the CDR3 is TGTGCCAGCAGGGTCCTAATTGGGGGGTCAACTGAAGCTTTCTTT. This chain joins TRBV7-9 and TRBJ1-1, with D possibly matching TRBD1 (5 bases). V was shortened by 6 bases and J by 5 bases, with 19 bases between the two germline ends. Germline CDR1 is SEHNR and CDR2 is FQNEAQ (reference sequence). This CDR3 is built from 15 residues.

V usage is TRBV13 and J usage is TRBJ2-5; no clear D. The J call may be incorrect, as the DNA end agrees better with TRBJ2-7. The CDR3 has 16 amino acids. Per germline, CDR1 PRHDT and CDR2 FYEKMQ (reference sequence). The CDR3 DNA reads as TGTGCCAGCAGCTTGACGTTGGCCGGCTGGGGCTACGAGCAGTACTTC. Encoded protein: CASSLTLAGWGYEQYF.

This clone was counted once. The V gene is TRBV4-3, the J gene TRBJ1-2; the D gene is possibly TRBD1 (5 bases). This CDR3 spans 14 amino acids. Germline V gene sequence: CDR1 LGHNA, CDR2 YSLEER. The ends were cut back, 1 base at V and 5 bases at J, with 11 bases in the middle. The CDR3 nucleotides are TGCGCCAGCAGCCAAGCACTCAGGGCTTATGGCTACACCTTC. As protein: CASSQALRAYGYTF.

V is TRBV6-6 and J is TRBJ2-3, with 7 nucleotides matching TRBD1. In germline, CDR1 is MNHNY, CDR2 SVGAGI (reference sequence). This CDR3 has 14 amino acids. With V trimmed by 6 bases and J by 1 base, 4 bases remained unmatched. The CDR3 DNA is TGTGCCAGCAGATCCGACAGGGGCACAGATACGCAGTATTTT. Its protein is CASRSDRGTDTQYF.

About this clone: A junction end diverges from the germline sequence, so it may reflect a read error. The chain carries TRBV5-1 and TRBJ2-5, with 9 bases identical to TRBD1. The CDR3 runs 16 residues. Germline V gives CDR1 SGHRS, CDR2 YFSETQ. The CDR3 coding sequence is TGCGCCAGCAGCGGGGGGACAGGGAATATCCAAGCGACCCAGTACTTC. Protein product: CASSGGTGNIQATQYF. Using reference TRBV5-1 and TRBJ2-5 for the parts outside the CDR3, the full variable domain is KAGVTQTPRYLIKTRGQQVTLSCSPISGHRSVSWYQQTPGQGLQFLFEYFSETQRNKGNFPGRFSGRQFSNSRSEMNVSTLELGDSALYLCASSGGTGNIQATQYFGPGTRLLVL.

CDR3 DNA sequence: TGTGCCACTAGCAGGGGCCAGTGGGGCACAGATACGCAGTATTTT. Residues: CATSRGQWGTDTQYF. The chain joins TRBV27 to TRBJ2-3; tentatively, D is TRBD1 (6 bases). The CDR3 covers 15 residues. The V and J ends lost 10 bases and 1 base respectively, with 18 bases between them. Germline CDR1 MNHEY, CDR2 SMNVEV (reference sequence).

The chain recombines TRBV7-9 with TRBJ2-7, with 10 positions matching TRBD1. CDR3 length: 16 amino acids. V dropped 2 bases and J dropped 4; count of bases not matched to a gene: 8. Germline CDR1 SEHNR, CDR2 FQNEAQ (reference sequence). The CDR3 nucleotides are TGTGCCAGCAGCTTACATCCGGGACAGGGGAATTACGAGCAGTACTTC. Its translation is CASSLHPGQGNYEQYF.

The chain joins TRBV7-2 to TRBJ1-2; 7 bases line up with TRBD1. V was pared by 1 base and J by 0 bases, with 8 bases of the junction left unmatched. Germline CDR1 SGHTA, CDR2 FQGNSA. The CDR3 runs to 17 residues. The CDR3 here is CASSLEILGTANYGYTF. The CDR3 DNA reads TGTGCCAGCAGCTTAGAAATTTTAGGGACAGCTAACTATGGCTACACCTTC.